The 25 T cell receptor beta chains in this list originate from one sample, sequenced in a study of blood T cell repertoires in COVID-19. Sequencing was performed with immunoSEQ multiplex PCR; in TCRdb, only in-frame clones are kept and a portion is missing. The table has 250,000 or so clones, around 83% seen once. The sample taken for sequencing was peripheral blood. These receptor sequences come from a middle-aged woman who had recovered from COVID-19.

DNA for the CDR3: TGTGCCAGCAGGCGACAGGGTGGTAATTCACCCCTCCACTTT. Translating it yields CASRRQGGNSPLHF. The V gene is TRBV3-1 (or the pseudogene TRBV3-2), the J gene TRBJ1-6, with 7 nucleotides matching TRBD1. V shed 6 bases, J shed 6 bases, and the junction held 5 bases outside the gene matches. This CDR3 is 14 amino acids long. From germline, CDR1 is LGHDT and CDR2 YNNKEL (reference sequence).

This clone was detected once. Other DNA sequences within the sample encode an identical CDR3. This sequence joins TRBV12-3 or TRBV12-4 and TRBJ1-5; D not certain. V was pared by 6 bases and J by 0 bases, with 6 bases between. This CDR3 has 13 residues. The CDR3 DNA is TGTGCCAGCAGCTTGTATAGCAATCAGCCCCAGCATTTT. This codes for CASSLYSNQPQHF.

CDR3 in amino acids: CASSQAGGQTDTQYF. CDR3 in DNA: TGTGCCAGCAGCCAAGCGGGGGGGCAGACAGATACGCAGTATTTT. V gene TRBV3-1 (or the pseudogene TRBV3-2) combines with J gene TRBJ2-3; the match to TRBD2 covers 8 bases. The length of the CDR3 is 15 residues. Germline V lookup: CDR1 LGHDT, CDR2 YNNKEL (reference sequence). With 1 base clipped from V and 3 bases from J, the junction kept 3 bases outside the gene matches.

The V call is TRBV7-9, the J call TRBJ1-5, with 8 bases lining up with TRBD1. V was clipped by 6 bases and J by 4 bases; unmatched bases: 5. The germline gives CDR1 SEHNR, CDR2 FQNEAQ (reference sequence). This CDR3 region has 14 residues. CDR3 sequence (DNA): TGTGCCAGCAGAGGGACAGGTCTAAATCAGCCCCAGCATTTT. This sequence encodes CASRGTGLNQPQHF.

Of note for this clone: The sample holds other DNA sequences that translate to the same CDR3. The rearrangement links TRBV5-4 to TRBJ1-2; D is perhaps TRBD1 (5 bases). CDR1 is SGHNT and CDR2 is YYREEE in the germline V gene (reference sequence). Trimming removed 4 bases from V and 2 bases from J, with 9 bases in between. CDR3 size: 13 residues. Here the CDR3 reads CASSRDSNYGYTF. For the CDR3, the DNA is TGTGCCAGCAGCCGAGACAGCAACTATGGCTACACCTTC.

On this clone: Other nucleotide sequences from this sample produce the same CDR3. The rearrangement links TRBV19 to TRBJ1-5; D possibly corresponds to TRBD1 (5 bases). V lost 1 base and J lost 4, with 8 bases in between. The CDR3 length is 14 residues. The germline gives CDR1 LNHDA, CDR2 SQIVND (reference sequence). CDR3 sequence (DNA): TGTGCCAGTAGTATAGTGGGGGGGAATCAGCCCCAGCATTTT. This encodes CASSIVGGNQPQHF. Variable domain in full (rest from reference TRBV19 and TRBJ1-5): DGGITQSPKYLFRKEGQNVTLSCEQNLNHDAMYWYRQDPGQGLRLIYYSQIVNDFQKGDIAEGYSVSREKKESFPLTVTSAQKNPTAFYLCASSIVGGNQPQHFGDGTRLSIL.

This clone appeared a single time. DNA of the CDR3: TGCGCCAGCAGCCAAGACAGCGGGAATCAGCCCCAGCATTTT. Protein: CASSQDSGNQPQHF. The chain links TRBV4-1 to TRBJ1-5; unclear D gene. CDR1 is MGHRA, CDR2 YSYEKL, per germline. The V and J ends lost 0 bases and 4 bases respectively, with 7 bases between them. The CDR3 runs to 14 residues.

This sequence joins TRBV28 and TRBJ1-1; 7 bases fit TRBD1. Germline V lookup: CDR1 MDHEN, CDR2 SYDVKM. The CDR3 sequence is 12 residues long. Trimming took 5 bases from V and 9 from J; bases not matched to a gene: 6. The CDR3 DNA reads TGTGCCAGCAGTGAACCGGGACAGAAAGCTTTCTTT. Its protein product is CASSEPGQKAFF.

This sequence joins TRBV10-3 and TRBJ1-1, with TRBD1 as a possible D gene (6 bases). The CDR3 runs 13 residues. Germline CDR1 reads ENHRY; CDR2 reads SYGVKD. V was trimmed by 10 bases and J by 2 bases, leaving 14 bases between them. The CDR3 DNA reads TGTGCCACTGAGGGACAACTAAACACTGAAGCTTTCTTT. It yields the protein CATEGQLNTEAFF.

This chain connects TRBV3-1 (or the pseudogene TRBV3-2) to TRBJ1-5; D possibly corresponds to TRBD1 (5 bases). Between the trimmed V and J ends, which lost 4 bases and 3 bases, there was a span of 13 bases. Germline assignment: CDR1 LGHDT and CDR2 YNNKEL (reference sequence). This CDR3 has 15 amino acids. CDR3 sequence: CASSPTGGNNQPQHF. The CDR3 nucleotides read TGTGCCAGCAGCCCTACGGGGGGGAACAATCAGCCCCAGCATTTT.

This clone was seen a single time. This chain connects TRBV5-1 to TRBJ2-1; 9 positions agree with TRBD1. Germline V gives CDR1 SGHRS, CDR2 YFSETQ. The V segment lost 4 bases and the J segment 0 bases; nucleotides outside the gene matches: 5. The CDR3 is 16 residues long. The CDR3: CASSPTGGGSYNEQFF. CDR3 sequence (DNA): TGCGCCAGCAGCCCTACAGGGGGCGGCTCCTACAATGAGCAGTTCTTC. Filled out from reference TRBV5-1 and TRBJ2-1, the complete variable domain reads KAGVTQTPRYLIKTRGQQVTLSCSPISGHRSVSWYQQTPGQGLQFLFEYFSETQRNKGNFPGRFSGRQFSNSRSEMNVSTLELGDSALYLCASSPTGGGSYNEQFFGPGTRLTVL.

This clone turned up a few times. This chain joins TRBV6-1 and TRBJ1-2, with 8 nucleotides matching TRBD1. The germline V gene encodes CDR1 MNHNS and CDR2 SASEGT. J lost 3 bases, V lost 1 base, and 1 base had no gene match. The CDR3 is 14 residues long. The CDR3 protein is CASSEGTGHYGYTF. The CDR3 nucleotides are TGTGCCAGCAGTGAAGGGACAGGGCACTATGGCTACACCTTC.

The chain carries TRBV6-5 and TRBJ1-5; maybe TRBD1 (6 bases). V was shortened by 7 bases and J by 5 bases, with 18 bases between the two germline ends. CDR3 size: 15 residues. The germline CDR1 and CDR2 sequences are MNHEY and SVGAGI. The CDR3 nucleotides read TGTGCCAGCACCCTGGGGGGGGCCCGAGATCAGCCCCAGCATTTT. As protein: CASTLGGARDQPQHF.

This clone occurred once. The chain uses TRBV3-1 (or the pseudogene TRBV3-2) and TRBJ1-6; 7 bases agree with TRBD1. This CDR3 is 15 amino acids long. Germline loops: CDR1 LGHDT, CDR2 YNNKEL (reference sequence). The V gene end was trimmed by 2 bases and the J gene end by 10 bases; junction bases not matched to a gene: 8. The chain's CDR3 is CASSQSRDRLSPLHF. In nucleotides, the CDR3 is TGTGCCAGCAGCCAATCCCGGGACAGACTCTCACCCCTCCACTTT.

This chain connects TRBV30 to TRBJ1-1; possible D gene TRBD1, 6 bases. With 5 bases removed from V and 1 base from J, the gap between germline ends came to 11 bases. The CDR3 has 13 amino acids. Per the germline V gene, CDR1 is GTSNPN and CDR2 is SVGIG (reference sequence). The CDR3 sequence is CAWGRDKNTEAFF. In DNA, the CDR3 is TGTGCCTGGGGGAGGGACAAGAACACTGAAGCTTTCTTT.

The chain carries TRBV30 and TRBJ1-4, with D unresolved. The V end lost 3 bases, the J end lost 3 bases, and 14 bases lay between the germline ends. CDR1 is GTSNPN and CDR2 is SVGIG in the germline V gene (reference sequence). The CDR3 is 15 amino acids. CDR3 residues: CAWSASSIANEKLFF. The CDR3 DNA follows: TGTGCCTGGAGCGCCTCATCCATAGCTAATGAAAAACTGTTTTTT. The complete variable domain, with remaining parts taken from reference TRBV30 and TRBJ1-4, reads SQTIHQWPATLVQPVGSPLSLECTVEGTSNPNLYWYRQAAGRGLQLLFYSVGIGQISSEVPQNLSASRPQDRQFILSSKKLLLSDSGFYLCAWSASSIANEKLFFGSGTQLSVL.

DNA for the CDR3: TGTGCCAGTAGTAGGGGGACAGGGGACTATGGCTACACCTTC. The encoded protein is CASSRGTGDYGYTF. The rearrangement links TRBV19 to TRBJ1-2; 10 bases agree with TRBD1. The CDR3 has 14 amino acids. V gave up 4 bases and J gave up 3 bases; unmatched junction bases: 2. In germline, CDR1 is LNHDA, CDR2 SQIVND (reference sequence).

CDR3 sequence (DNA): TGTGCCAGCAGCTTGACAGGAAGCACAGATACGCAGTATTTT. Translation: CASSLTGSTDTQYF. The genes are TRBV7-3 and TRBJ2-3; perhaps TRBD1 as D (6 bases). V lost 3 bases and J 0 bases, leaving 7 bases between the germline ends. CDR1 SGHTA and CDR2 FQGTGA come from the germline V gene. The CDR3 extends over 14 amino acids.

The chain is built from TRBV11-3 and TRBJ1-6, with D possibly TRBD1 on 6 matching bases. This CDR3 spans 14 amino acids. Between the trimmed V and J ends, which lost 2 bases and 5 bases, there was a span of 7 bases. Germline CDR1 is SGHNT and CDR2 is YENEEA. CDR3 protein: CASSLQGNNSPLHF. The CDR3 bases are TGTGCCAGCAGCTTACAGGGGAATAATTCACCCCTCCACTTT.

V and J are TRBV6-5 and TRBJ2-1; D may be TRBD2 (6 bases). The CDR3 consists of 12 residues. Germline V lookup: CDR1 MNHEY, CDR2 SVGAGI. V lost 5 bases and J lost 14, with 16 bases in between. CDR3 protein: CASSRSRGSKFF. As DNA, the CDR3 is TGTGCCAGCAGTAGATCCCGGGGGAGTAAGTTCTTC.

The chain uses TRBV5-1 and TRBJ2-1, with D uncertain. This CDR3 contains 15 residues. Germline V gene sequence: CDR1 SGHRS, CDR2 YFSETQ. Trimming took 2 bases from V and 1 from J, leaving 10 bases between them. Written as DNA, the CDR3 is TGCGCCAGCAGCTTCCTAGTCGATTCCTACAATGAGCAGTTCTTC. Translated: CASSFLVDSYNEQFF.

Only one count was recorded for this clone. The J gene is TRBJ2-7, the V gene TRBV7-9; TRBD1 aligns across 9 bases. Germline values: CDR1 SEHNR, CDR2 FQNEAQ (reference sequence). This CDR3 comprises 14 residues. V dropped 3 bases and J dropped 5; count of bases not matched to a gene: 5. In DNA, the CDR3 is TGTGCCAGCAGCTTTGGGACAGGGATTCACGAGCAGTACTTC. This codes for CASSFGTGIHEQYF.

The rearrangement uses TRBV5-4 and TRBJ2-1, with 7 bases identical to TRBD1. The CDR3 is 14 amino acids. Germline CDR1 and CDR2: SGHNT and YYREEE (reference sequence). J was trimmed by 9 bases and V by 4 bases; bases with no gene match: 10. DNA of the CDR3: TGTGCCAGCAGCCTGACTGAGGGGGCGGCTGAGCAGTTCTTC. The encoded protein is CASSLTEGAAEQFF.

The rearrangement joins TRBV7-8 to TRBJ2-3; unclear D gene. V was clipped by 5 bases and J by 5 bases, with 11 bases between them. The CDR3 is 13 residues long. Germline CDR1 and CDR2: SGHVS and FQNEAQ. The CDR3 is CASSLTPRDTQYF. CDR3 nucleotide sequence: TGTGCCAGCAGCCTTACCCCCAGAGATACGCAGTATTTT.

The CDR3 nucleotides are TGTGCCACCAGCAGAGATCACATGAACACTGAAGCTTTCTTT. It specifies CATSRDHMNTEAFF. V gene TRBV15 combines with J gene TRBJ1-1, with D hard to call. The CDR3 is made up of 14 amino acids. The V gene lost 0 bases and the J gene lost 0 bases, with 5 bases spanning the gap. The germline V gene encodes CDR1 LNHNV and CDR2 YYDKDF (reference sequence).